This is a list of T cell receptor beta chains from one sample in a study of CD4 T cells in relation to SARS-CoV-2 and coronaviruses. Their specific antigens are unknown. TCRdb's table, derived via immunoSEQ multiplex PCR, lists solely in-frame clones and lacks some. The profile covers more than 20,000 clones, with roughly four fifths appearing a single time and more than 9% taken by the ten largest. The sample taken for sequencing was CD4+ T cells from PBMCs, cultured in vitro. These TCRs come from a human donor in good health. Each CDR3 is given without its conserved first and last residue. A D gene is named only where the DNA matches it firmly. Where a row states a size, it is once, few, many or the class of an expanded clone; other rows omit it.

V,J,size,D,CDR3
TRBV9,TRBJ2-2,once,.,ASSVAAVGKTGELF
TRBV6-5,TRBJ1-5,few,TRBD1,ASSYSSGGDQPQH
TRBV5-1,TRBJ2-2,.,.,ASKLVGTGELF
TRBV24-1,TRBJ1-1,.,TRBD1,ATSEYTRQGAVTEAF
TRBV2,TRBJ1-1,.,TRBD1,ASNPIGGGTEAF
TRBV30,TRBJ1-2,.,.,AWKQGGGYT
TRBV3-1/TRBV3-2,TRBJ1-2,once,.,ASSQPLDGGGYT
TRBV11-2,TRBJ2-7,.,TRBD1,ASSLWDSSYEQY
TRBV6-5,TRBJ2-3,.,TRBD2,ASSYLSGRGTDTQY
TRBV7-8,TRBJ1-3,.,.,ASSLIYGNTIY
TRBV15,TRBJ2-7,.,.,ATSRDRGHEQY
TRBV27,TRBJ2-1,.,TRBD2,ASSIAILAGKSEQF
TRBV5-1,TRBJ2-7,.,TRBD1,ASSPGDRGLDARSYEQY
TRBV5-1,TRBJ1-2,few,TRBD1,ASSVEGQGARGYT
TRBV6-5,TRBJ1-1,.,TRBD1,ASRSPGGLAEAF
TRBV4-2,TRBJ1-6,few,TRBD1,ASSLQGEDSPLH
TRBV5-6,TRBJ1-2,few,TRBD1,ASSPGQGARGYT
TRBV6-2/TRBV6-3,TRBJ1-1,.,.,ASSPARAASGTEAF
TRBV11-3,TRBJ2-1,.,TRBD2,ASSLGGTTIYNEQF
TRBV6-2/TRBV6-3,TRBJ2-7,once,TRBD2,ASSSTSGRREQY
TRBV12-3/TRBV12-4,TRBJ2-3,.,.,ASSVLLTDTQY
TRBV6-2/TRBV6-3,TRBJ2-2,.,.,ASSWPGGVAGLF
TRBV3-1/TRBV3-2,TRBJ1-3,few,.,ASSQVTGSGNTIY
TRBV5-1,TRBJ1-1,.,.,ASSGGGSGMNTEAF
TRBV4-3,TRBJ1-2,.,.,ASSQDGGVPYGYT